One T cell receptor (beta chain) is described in this entry. This sample was included in a study of blood T cells in healthy people across ages. CDR3 length: 13 residues. V was clipped by 2 bases and J by 10 bases, with 12 bases between them. From germline, CDR1 is MNHEY and CDR2 SVGAGI. The second PCR ran about 6 to 11 cycles with a sample-barcoded 5' primer and J-beta primers. A tag from a template-switch adaptor with 12 random nucleotides marked each cDNA molecule. A single record per CDR3 protein comes from TCRdb applying MiXCR to the 5' RACE reads. The sample lists 1.5 million to 2 million distinct CDR3 sequences, almost 35% seen once, with about 11% in the top ten.

Material: blood. This sequence joins TRBV6-5 and TRBJ2-1, with D tentatively TRBD1 (5 bases). The TCR was taken from a woman in her twenties or thirties in good health. The CDR3 DNA follows: TGTGCCAGCAGTTACCATCAGGGCTACGAGCAGTTCTTC. The encoded protein is CASSYHQGYEQFF.